The 20 T cell receptor beta chains presented below share a single source sample, sequenced in a study of shared T cell receptors in the human thymus. The assay was immunoSEQ multiplex PCR, and TCRdb's table has in-frame clones only and misses some. The table has 600,000 to 900,000 clones, 70% to 90% seen once. This sample also appeared in a second study, on human thymus T cells.

Material: thymocytes. These receptor sequences come from a girl younger than two with a congenital heart defect.

This clone turned up a few times. The chain uses TRBV21-1 and TRBJ1-5; the DNA was not compared with TRBD1, the D call given in the table. TRBV21-1 is a pseudogene. The CDR3 runs 17 residues. The CDR3: CASTPRQGAGGNQPQHF. CDR3 nucleotide sequence: TGTGCCAGCACGCCTCGACAGGGGGCGGGAGGCAATCAGCCCCAGCATTTT.

This chain links TRBV28 with TRBJ2-7, with D unclear. This CDR3 is 15 amino acids long. The V end lost 7 bases, the J end lost 1 base, and 17 bases lay between the germline ends. The germline CDR1 and CDR2 sequences are MDHEN and SYDVKM. Here the CDR3 reads CASKHPHDKSYEQYF. The CDR3 DNA follows: TGTGCCAGCAAACACCCCCACGACAAATCCTACGAGCAGTACTTC.

This chain uses TRBV7-9 with TRBJ2-7; D is perhaps TRBD1 (5 bases). Trimming pared 5 bases from V and 0 bases from J, leaving 14 bases between. CDR3 length: 15 amino acids. Germline-derived CDR1 and CDR2 are SEHNR and FQNEAQ (reference sequence). The CDR3 loop is CASSPNHRFSYEQYF. The CDR3 DNA sequence: TGTGCCAGCAGCCCCAACCACAGGTTCTCCTACGAGCAGTACTTC.

This clone showed up just a few times. The CDR3: CASSEAQGQGDHF. As DNA, the CDR3 is TGTGCCAGCAGTGAAGCGCAGGGACAGGGAGACCACTTT. The chain uses TRBV6-1 and TRBJ1-6, with 9 bases matching TRBD1. This CDR3 region has 13 residues. V lost 0 bases, J lost 18 bases, and 6 bases stayed unmatched. Looked up from germline, CDR1 is MNHNS and CDR2 is SASEGT.

The V gene is TRBV10-1, the J gene TRBJ2-2, with D possibly matching TRBD2 (5 bases). Germline assignment: CDR1 WNHNN and CDR2 SYGVQD (reference sequence). The CDR3 runs 13 residues. V was cut by 2 bases and J by 6 bases, with 7 bases left in between. CDR3 sequence: CASSEALAGELFF. DNA for the CDR3: TGCGCCAGCAGTGAGGCACTAGCCGGGGAGCTGTTTTTT.

The V gene is TRBV7-9, the J gene TRBJ1-6; D perhaps matches TRBD1 (5 bases). The CDR3 extends over 14 amino acids. Per the germline V gene, CDR1 is SEHNR and CDR2 is FQNEAQ (reference sequence). Between the trimmed V and J ends, which lost 0 bases and 9 bases, there was a span of 9 bases. CDR3 protein: CASSLAVTGSPLHF. The CDR3, as DNA: TGTGCCAGCAGCTTAGCAGTTACAGGTTCACCCCTCCACTTT.

The genes are TRBV15 and TRBJ1-1; D perhaps matches TRBD1 (5 bases). Trimming pared 2 bases from V and 6 bases from J, leaving 22 bases between. Per germline, CDR1 LNHNV and CDR2 YYDKDF (reference sequence). The CDR3 loop spans 17 amino acids. CDR3 loop: CATSRHAQGARSAEAFF. DNA for the CDR3: TGTGCCACCAGCAGACACGCCCAAGGGGCCAGGAGCGCTGAAGCTTTCTTT.

The V call is TRBV5-1, the J call TRBJ1-2; 7 positions match TRBD1. CDR3 length: 16 amino acids. Germline V gene lookup returns CDR1 SGHRS and CDR2 YFSETQ. J lost 10 bases, V lost 1 base, and 16 bases had no gene match. The chain's CDR3 is CASSLIRQGSASTYTF. CDR3 nucleotide sequence: TGCGCCAGCAGCTTGATCCGACAGGGTTCCGCGTCGACCTACACCTTC.

This clone showed up just a few times. The V call is TRBV7-9, the J call TRBJ2-3; 9 nucleotides match TRBD2. The length of the CDR3 is 17 residues. V lost 0 bases and J lost 6; bases outside the gene matches: 10. Germline V gives CDR1 SEHNR, CDR2 FQNEAQ (reference sequence). The CDR3 region has the DNA TGTGCCAGCAGCTTAGCGAATCGCGGGGGGGCCGTGGATACGCAGTATTTT. This gives the protein CASSLANRGGAVDTQYF.

CDR3 bases: TGTGCCACCAGCAGAAAGGACACGAACTATGGCTACACCTTC. It translates to CATSRKDTNYGYTF. The rearrangement links TRBV15 to TRBJ1-2; D is perhaps TRBD1 (5 bases). Trimming took off 2 bases at V and 2 bases at J, with 9 bases between the two ends. The germline gives CDR1 LNHNV, CDR2 YYDKDF (reference sequence). This CDR3 region has 14 residues.

The rearrangement joins TRBV4-2 to TRBJ1-2, with D perhaps TRBD1 (6 bases). V lost 1 base, J lost 6 bases, and 18 bases lay in between. The CDR3 totals 16 residues. CDR1 is LGHNA, CDR2 YNFKEQ, per germline. This chain's CDR3 is CASSQGSGHRNHGYTF. The CDR3 DNA sequence: TGTGCCAGCAGCCAAGGTTCGGGACATCGGAACCATGGCTACACCTTC.

The J gene is TRBJ1-3, the V gene TRBV4-1; TRBD1 aligns across 8 bases. Germline CDR1 reads MGHRA; CDR2 reads YSYEKL. V trimming: 4 bases; J trimming: 2 bases; junction bases outside the gene matches: 4. This CDR3 region has 15 residues. Here the CDR3 DNA reads TGCGCCAGCAGCCGGAAGACAGGGGCTGGAAACACCATATATTTT. This translates into CASSRKTGAGNTIYF.

This rearrangement joins TRBV5-1 to TRBJ1-2; D may be TRBD1 (6 bases). Germline V lookup: CDR1 SGHRS, CDR2 YFSETQ. The CDR3 totals 12 residues. The germline V and J ends were trimmed by 4 bases and 7 bases, with 11 bases remaining between them. Here the CDR3 DNA reads TGCGCCAGCAGCAATACAGGGATTGGCTACACCTTC. Translation gives CASSNTGIGYTF.

The chain couples TRBV30 to TRBJ1-3, with D unclear. Germline assignment: CDR1 GTSNPN and CDR2 SVGIG (reference sequence). The CDR3 is made up of 15 amino acids. The ends were cut back, 3 bases at V and 0 bases at J, with 12 bases in the middle. CDR3 region: CAWSDPRSSGNTIYF. The CDR3 DNA is TGTGCCTGGAGCGACCCCCGGAGCTCTGGAAACACCATATATTTT.

The V gene is TRBV5-8, the J gene TRBJ1-2; D is possibly TRBD1 (6 bases). This CDR3 comprises 15 residues. Germline values: CDR1 SGHTS, CDR2 YDEGEE. V was clipped by 0 bases and J by 2 bases, with 11 bases between them. CDR3 DNA: TGTGCCAGCAGCTTGGTGGACAGTCTCAACTATGGCTACACCTTC. Protein: CASSLVDSLNYGYTF.

In its sample, this clone was seen once. The V call is TRBV12-5, the J call TRBJ2-5, with 12 bases that match TRBD2. V was pared by 2 bases and J by 2 bases, with 6 bases of the junction left unmatched. From germline, CDR1 is LGHNT and CDR2 FRNRAP. The CDR3 length is 17 residues. The CDR3 region is CASGLLAGTSGQETQYF. The CDR3 nucleotides read TGTGCTAGTGGTTTGTTGGCGGGGACTAGCGGGCAAGAGACCCAGTACTTC.

This sequence joins TRBV2 and TRBJ1-3; D uncertain. The germline V gene has CDR1 SNHLY and CDR2 FYNNEI. CDR3 length equals 15 residues. Trimming pared 1 base from V and 2 bases from J, leaving 9 bases between. CDR3 amino acids: CASSEVSRPGNTIYF. The CDR3, as DNA: TGTGCCAGCAGTGAAGTCTCTAGGCCTGGAAACACCATATATTTT.

This chain links TRBV5-1 with TRBJ2-2; 7 nucleotides align to TRBD1. V dropped 0 bases and J dropped 4; count of bases not matched to a gene: 3. This CDR3 is built from 15 residues. CDR1 and CDR2 from the germline V gene are SGHRS and YFSETQ. The CDR3 loop reads CASSLATGVTGELFF. The CDR3 region has the DNA TGCGCCAGCAGCTTGGCAACAGGGGTCACCGGGGAGCTGTTTTTT.

The chain's CDR3 is CASSPRGTGLGYGYTF. The CDR3 DNA reads as TGTGCCAGCAGCCCACGGGGGACCGGCCTTGGCTATGGCTACACCTTC. The chain uses TRBV27 and TRBJ1-2; D perhaps matches TRBD1 (5 bases). The V end was cut by 6 bases, the J end by 4 bases, with 21 bases between. Germline values: CDR1 MNHEY, CDR2 SMNVEV (reference sequence). This CDR3 spans 16 amino acids.

The chain carries TRBV2 and TRBJ2-1, with 7 bases aligning to TRBD1. With V trimmed by 2 bases and J by 3 bases, 4 bases remained unmatched. This CDR3 comprises 15 residues. From germline, CDR1 is SNHLY and CDR2 FYNNEI. CDR3 DNA sequence: TGTGCCAGCAGTGAAACGGCAGGGGGCTACAATGAGCAGTTCTTC. Translation: CASSETAGGYNEQFF. The full variable domain, its missing parts supplied by reference TRBV2 and TRBJ2-1, is EPEVTQTPSHQVTQMGQEVILRCVPISNHLYFYWYRQILGQKVEFLVSFYNNEISEKSEIFDDQFSVERPDGSNFTLKIRSTKLEDSAMYFCASSETAGGYNEQFFGPGTRLTVL.